The clone carrying this T cell receptor beta chain was seen a handful of times. Its target is unknown. The entry originates in a study of blood T cells in healthy people across ages. Findings and limits, study-wide: Per-million-T-cell TCR beta diversity fell roughly linearly with age.

The CDR3 sequence is 19 residues long. Germline CDR1 and CDR2: MGHRA and YSYEKL. V was clipped by 8 bases and J by 5 bases; unmatched bases: 23. A second PCR, run for roughly 7 to 12 cycles, used a sample-barcoded 5' primer plus a J-beta primer mix. TCRdb re-derived calls from the 5' RACE reads in MiXCR, one entry per CDR3 protein. The sample includes more than 1,400,000 distinct CDR3 sequences, approximately 40% of them seen just once. Donors each provided 7.5 to 10 milliliters of peripheral blood. The sequence came from a woman younger than 35 in good health. Sequenced sample: blood. The chain has TRBV4-1 and TRBJ2-1; TRBD2 matches at 8 bases. CDR3 residues: CASAARGLGSGKQNNEQFF. CDR3 sequence (DNA): TGCGCCAGCGCCGCCCGGGGACTAGGGTCGGGGAAGCAAAACAATGAGCAGTTCTTC.